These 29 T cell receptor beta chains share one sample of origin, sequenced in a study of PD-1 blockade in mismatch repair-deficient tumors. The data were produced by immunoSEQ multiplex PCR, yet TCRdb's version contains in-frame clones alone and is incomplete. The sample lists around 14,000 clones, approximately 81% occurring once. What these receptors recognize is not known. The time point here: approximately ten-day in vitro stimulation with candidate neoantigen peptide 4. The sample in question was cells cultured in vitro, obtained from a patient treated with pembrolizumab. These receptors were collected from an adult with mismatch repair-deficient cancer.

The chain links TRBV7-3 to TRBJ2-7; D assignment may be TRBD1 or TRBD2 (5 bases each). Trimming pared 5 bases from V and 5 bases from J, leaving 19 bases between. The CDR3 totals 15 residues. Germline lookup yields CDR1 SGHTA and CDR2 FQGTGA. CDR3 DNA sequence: TGTGCCAGCAGCCCCCGAGGGGTGCTAGAGGACGAGCAGTACTTC. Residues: CASSPRGVLEDEQYF.

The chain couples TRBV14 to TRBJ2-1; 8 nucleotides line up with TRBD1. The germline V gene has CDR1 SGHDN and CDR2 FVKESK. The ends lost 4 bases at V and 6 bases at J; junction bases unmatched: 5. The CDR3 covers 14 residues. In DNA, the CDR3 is TGTGCCAGCAGCCCGTTTACAGGGGGCAATGAGCAGTTCTTC. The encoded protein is CASSPFTGGNEQFF.

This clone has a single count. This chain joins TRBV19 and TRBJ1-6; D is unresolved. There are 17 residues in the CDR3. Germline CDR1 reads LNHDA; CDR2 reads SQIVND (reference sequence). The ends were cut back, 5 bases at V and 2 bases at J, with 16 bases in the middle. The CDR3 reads CASSVFSVSTYNSPLHF. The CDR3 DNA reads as TGTGCCAGTAGTGTTTTCAGCGTAAGCACCTATAATTCACCCCTCCACTTT.

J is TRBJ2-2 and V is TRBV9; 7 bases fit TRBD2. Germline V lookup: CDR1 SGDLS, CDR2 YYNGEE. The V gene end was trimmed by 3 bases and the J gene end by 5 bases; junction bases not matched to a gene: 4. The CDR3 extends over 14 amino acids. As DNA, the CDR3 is TGTGCCAGCAGCGGCGGGAGTGGGACCGGGGAGCTGTTTTTT. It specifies CASSGGSGTGELFF. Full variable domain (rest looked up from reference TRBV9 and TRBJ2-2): DSGVTQTPKHLITATGQRVTLRCSPRSGDLSVYWYQQSLDQGLQFLIQYYNGEERAKGNILERFSAQQFPDLHSELNLSSLELGDSALYFCASSGGSGTGELFFGEGSRLTVL.

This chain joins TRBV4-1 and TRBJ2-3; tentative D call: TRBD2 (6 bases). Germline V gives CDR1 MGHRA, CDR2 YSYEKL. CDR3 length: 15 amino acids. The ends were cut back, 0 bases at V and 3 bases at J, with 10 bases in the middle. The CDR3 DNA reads TGCGCCAGCAGCCAAGAAGGGAGGATGACAGATACGCAGTATTTT. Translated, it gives CASSQEGRMTDTQYF.

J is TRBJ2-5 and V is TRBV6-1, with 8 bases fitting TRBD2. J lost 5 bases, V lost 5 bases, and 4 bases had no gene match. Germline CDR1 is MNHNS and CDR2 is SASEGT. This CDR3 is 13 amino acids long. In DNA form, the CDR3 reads TGTGCCAGCAGTTTAGCGGGATGGGAGACCCAGTACTTC. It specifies CASSLAGWETQYF.

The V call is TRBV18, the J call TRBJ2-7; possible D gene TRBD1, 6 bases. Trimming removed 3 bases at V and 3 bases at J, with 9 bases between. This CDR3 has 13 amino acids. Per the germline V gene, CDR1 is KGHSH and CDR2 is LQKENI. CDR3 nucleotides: TGTGCCAGCTCACCTGGGACACGCTACGAGCAGTACTTC. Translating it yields CASSPGTRYEQYF. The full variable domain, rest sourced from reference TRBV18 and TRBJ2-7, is NAGVMQNPRHLVRRRGQEARLRCSPMKGHSHVYWYRQLPEEGLKFMVYLQKENIIDESGMPKERFSAEFPKEGPSILRIQQVVRGDSAAYFCASSPGTRYEQYFGPGTRLTVT.

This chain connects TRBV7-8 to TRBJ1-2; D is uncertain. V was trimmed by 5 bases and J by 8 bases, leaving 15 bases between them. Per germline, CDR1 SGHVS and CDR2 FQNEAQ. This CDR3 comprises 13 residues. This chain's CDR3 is CASSPFPLGGYTF. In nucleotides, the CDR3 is TGTGCCAGCAGCCCGTTTCCCCTGGGAGGCTACACCTTC.

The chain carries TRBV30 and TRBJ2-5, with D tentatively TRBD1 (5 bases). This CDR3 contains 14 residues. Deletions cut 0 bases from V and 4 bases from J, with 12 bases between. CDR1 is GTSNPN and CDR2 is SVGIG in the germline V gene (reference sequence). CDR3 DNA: TGTGCCTGGAGTGTGTCAGGGATGCGAGAGACCCAGTACTTC. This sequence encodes CAWSVSGMRETQYF.

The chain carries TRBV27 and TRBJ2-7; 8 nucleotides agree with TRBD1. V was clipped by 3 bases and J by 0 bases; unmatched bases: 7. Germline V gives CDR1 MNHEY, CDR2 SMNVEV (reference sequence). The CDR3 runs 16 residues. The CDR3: CASSLAPGTGSYEQYF. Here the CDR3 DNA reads TGTGCCAGCAGTTTGGCGCCCGGGACAGGCTCCTACGAGCAGTACTTC.

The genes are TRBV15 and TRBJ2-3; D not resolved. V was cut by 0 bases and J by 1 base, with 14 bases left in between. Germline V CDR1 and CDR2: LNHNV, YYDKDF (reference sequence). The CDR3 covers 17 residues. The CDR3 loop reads CATSRDWSAGGTDTQYF. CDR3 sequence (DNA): TGTGCCACCAGCAGAGATTGGAGCGCCGGTGGCACAGATACGCAGTATTTT.

This CDR3 reads CASSGGGNYEQYF. DNA for the CDR3: TGTGCCAGCAGCGGAGGGGGCAACTACGAGCAGTACTTC. This sequence joins TRBV4-2 and TRBJ2-7; TRBD1 might be the D (7 bases). The CDR3 has 13 residues. The V end lost 5 bases, the J end lost 3 bases, and 11 bases lay between the germline ends. Germline values: CDR1 LGHNA, CDR2 YNFKEQ.

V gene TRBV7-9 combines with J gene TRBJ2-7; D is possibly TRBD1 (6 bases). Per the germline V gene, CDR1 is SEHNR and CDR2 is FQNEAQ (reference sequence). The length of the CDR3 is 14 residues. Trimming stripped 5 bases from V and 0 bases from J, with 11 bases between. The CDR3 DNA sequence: TGTGCCAGCAGCCTGGACAGCCTCTCCTACGAGCAGTACTTC. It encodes CASSLDSLSYEQYF.

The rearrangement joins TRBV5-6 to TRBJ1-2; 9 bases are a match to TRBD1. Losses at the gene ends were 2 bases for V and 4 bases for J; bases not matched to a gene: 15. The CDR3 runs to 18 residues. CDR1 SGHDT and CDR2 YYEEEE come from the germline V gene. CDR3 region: CASSLQGAHNQVGYGYTF. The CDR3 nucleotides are TGTGCCAGCAGCTTACAGGGGGCGCATAACCAGGTCGGCTATGGCTACACCTTC. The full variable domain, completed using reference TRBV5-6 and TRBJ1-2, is DAGVTQSPTHLIKTRGQQVTLRCSPKSGHDTVSWYQQALGQGPQFIFQYYEEEERQRGNFPDRFSGHQFPNYSSELNVNALLLGDSALYLCASSLQGAHNQVGYGYTFGSGTRLTVV.

CDR3 in DNA: TGTGCCAGCAGCTATAGCGGGAGCCACGCCAATGAGCAGTTCTTC. Translation gives CASSYSGSHANEQFF. V gene TRBV7-2 combines with J gene TRBJ2-1; the match to TRBD2 covers 9 bases. This CDR3 is 15 amino acids long. Germline CDR1 is SGHTA and CDR2 is FQGNSA. After removal of 4 bases from V and 6 bases from J, the junction contained 7 bases not matched to a gene.

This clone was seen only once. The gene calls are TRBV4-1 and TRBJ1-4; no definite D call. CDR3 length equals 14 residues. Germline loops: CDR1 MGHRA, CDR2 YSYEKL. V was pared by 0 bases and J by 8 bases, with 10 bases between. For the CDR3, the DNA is TGCGCCAGCAGCCAAGAATCGATTGAGGAAAAACTGTTTTTT. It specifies CASSQESIEEKLFF.

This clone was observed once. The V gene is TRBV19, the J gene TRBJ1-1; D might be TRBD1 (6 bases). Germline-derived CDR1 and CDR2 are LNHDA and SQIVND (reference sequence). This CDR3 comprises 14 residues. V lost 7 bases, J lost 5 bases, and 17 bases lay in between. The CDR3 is CASKFGGARTEAFF. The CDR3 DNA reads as TGTGCCAGTAAATTCGGGGGGGCGAGGACTGAAGCTTTCTTT.

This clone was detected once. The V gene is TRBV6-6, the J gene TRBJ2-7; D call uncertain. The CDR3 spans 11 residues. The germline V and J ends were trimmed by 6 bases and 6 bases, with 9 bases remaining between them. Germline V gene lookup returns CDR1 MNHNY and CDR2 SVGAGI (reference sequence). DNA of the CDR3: TGTGCCAGCAGGGCCTCCGGCGAGCAGTACTTC. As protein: CASRASGEQYF.

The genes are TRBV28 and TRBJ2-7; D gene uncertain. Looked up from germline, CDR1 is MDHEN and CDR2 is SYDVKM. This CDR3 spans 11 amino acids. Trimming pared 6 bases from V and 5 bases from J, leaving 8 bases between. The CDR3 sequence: CASRFRNEQYF. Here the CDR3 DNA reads TGTGCCAGCAGATTCAGGAACGAGCAGTACTTC.

Written as DNA, the CDR3 is TGTGCCAGCAGTTTACGCGCTTGGGGGCAGGATGCCACTGAAGCTTTCTTT. Protein product: CASSLRAWGQDATEAFF. The chain is built from TRBV27 and TRBJ1-1, with D perhaps TRBD1 (6 bases). Trimming pared 2 bases from V and 4 bases from J, leaving 20 bases between. CDR1 and CDR2 (germline): MNHEY, SMNVEV (reference sequence). This CDR3 is 17 amino acids long.

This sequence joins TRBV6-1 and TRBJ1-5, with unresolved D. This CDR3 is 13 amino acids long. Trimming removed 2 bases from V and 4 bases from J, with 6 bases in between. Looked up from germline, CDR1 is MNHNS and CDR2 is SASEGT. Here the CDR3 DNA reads TGTGCCAGCAGTGAAACACATAATCAGCCCCAGCATTTT. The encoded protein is CASSETHNQPQHF.

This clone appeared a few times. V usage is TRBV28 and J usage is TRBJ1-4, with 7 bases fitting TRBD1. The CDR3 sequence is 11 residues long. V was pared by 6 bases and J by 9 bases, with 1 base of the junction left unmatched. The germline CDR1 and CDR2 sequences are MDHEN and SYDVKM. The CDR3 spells CASRDRKKLFF. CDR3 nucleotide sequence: TGTGCCAGCAGGGACAGGAAAAAACTGTTTTTT.

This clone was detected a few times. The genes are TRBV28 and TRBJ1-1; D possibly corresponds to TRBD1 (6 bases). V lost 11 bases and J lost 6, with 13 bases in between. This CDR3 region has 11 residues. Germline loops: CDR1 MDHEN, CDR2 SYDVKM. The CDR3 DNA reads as TGTGCCGCTCGGACAGTCTCTGAAGCTTTCTTT. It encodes CAARTVSEAFF.

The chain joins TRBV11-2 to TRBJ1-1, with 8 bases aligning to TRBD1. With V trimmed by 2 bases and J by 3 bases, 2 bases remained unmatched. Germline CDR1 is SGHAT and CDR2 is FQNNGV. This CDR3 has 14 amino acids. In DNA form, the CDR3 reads TGTGCCAGCAGCTTACTGACAGGGGACACTGAAGCTTTCTTT. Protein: CASSLLTGDTEAFF.

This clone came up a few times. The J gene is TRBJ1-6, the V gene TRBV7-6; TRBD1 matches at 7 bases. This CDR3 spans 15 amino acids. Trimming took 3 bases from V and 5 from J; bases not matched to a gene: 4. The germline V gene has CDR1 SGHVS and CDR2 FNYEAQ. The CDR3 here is CASSLDRINNSPLHF. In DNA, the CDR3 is TGTGCCAGCAGCTTGGACAGGATCAATAATTCACCCCTCCACTTT.

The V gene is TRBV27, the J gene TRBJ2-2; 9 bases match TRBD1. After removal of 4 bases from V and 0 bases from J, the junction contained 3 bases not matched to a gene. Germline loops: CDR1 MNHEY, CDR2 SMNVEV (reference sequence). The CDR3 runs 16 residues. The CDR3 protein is CASSSWTGANTGELFF. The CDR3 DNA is TGTGCCAGCAGTTCTTGGACAGGGGCGAACACCGGGGAGCTGTTTTTT.

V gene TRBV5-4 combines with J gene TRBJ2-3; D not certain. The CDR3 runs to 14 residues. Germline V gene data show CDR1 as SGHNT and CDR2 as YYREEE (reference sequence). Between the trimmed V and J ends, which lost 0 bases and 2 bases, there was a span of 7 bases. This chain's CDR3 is CASSLEFYTDTQYF. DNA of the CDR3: TGTGCCAGCAGCTTGGAGTTCTACACAGATACGCAGTATTTT. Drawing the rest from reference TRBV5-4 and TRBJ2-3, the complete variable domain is ETGVTQSPTHLIKTRGQQVTLRCSSQSGHNTVSWYQQALGQGPQFIFQYYREEENGRGNFPPRFSGLQFPNYSSELNVNALELDDSALYLCASSLEFYTDTQYFGPGTRLTVL.

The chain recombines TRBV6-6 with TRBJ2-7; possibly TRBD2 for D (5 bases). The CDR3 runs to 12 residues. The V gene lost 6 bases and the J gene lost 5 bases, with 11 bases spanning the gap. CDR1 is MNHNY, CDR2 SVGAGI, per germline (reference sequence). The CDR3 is CASSLEGNEQYF. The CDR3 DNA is TGTGCCAGCAGCCTCGAGGGTAACGAGCAGTACTTC.

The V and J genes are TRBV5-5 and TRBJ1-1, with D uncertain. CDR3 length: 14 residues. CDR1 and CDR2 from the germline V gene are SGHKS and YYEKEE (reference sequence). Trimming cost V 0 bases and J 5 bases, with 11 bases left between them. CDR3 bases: TGTGCCAGCAGCTTGGCCGCGGAGGTTACTGAAGCTTTCTTT. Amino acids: CASSLAAEVTEAFF.